This T cell receptor (beta chain) comes out of a study of blood T cell repertoires in COVID-19. The CDR3 spans 19 residues. The germline gives CDR1 MNHEY, CDR2 SMNVEV (reference sequence). Unmatched junction bases numbered 8, after V lost 2 bases and J lost 0 bases. Using immunoSEQ multiplex PCR, the repertoire was profiled, and TCRdb retains in-frame clones only, with some absent. The sample lists 50,000 to 60,000 clones; about nine tenths were seen once. The chain is built from TRBV27 and TRBJ2-6, with TRBD1 identical over 9 bases. Sequenced input: peripheral blood. The clonotype comes from a man aged 35 to 55 with acute or convalescent COVID-19. CDR3 amino acids: CASSLTGQGIHSGANVLTF. The CDR3 region has the DNA TGTGCCAGCAGTTTAACAGGACAGGGGATCCACTCTGGGGCCAACGTCCTGACTTTC.